This paragraph reports one T cell receptor (beta chain). This entry belongs to a study of blood T cell repertoires in COVID-19. The ends were cut back, 3 bases at V and 0 bases at J, with 11 bases in the middle. The CDR3 length is 15 residues. The germline V gene has CDR1 KGHSH and CDR2 LQKENI. A Seattle source enrolled patients during active infection and followed them longitudinally. Here immunoSEQ multiplex PCR was the method, and the copy in TCRdb shows in-frame clones only, minus some. The sample holds some 300,000 clones, roughly 90% seen once. Material: peripheral blood. The TCR sequence derives from a woman in her thirties or forties with COVID-19, enrolled during active disease. The rearrangement links TRBV18 to TRBJ2-5, with D maybe TRBD2 (6 bases). For the CDR3, the DNA is TGTGCCAGCTCACCCCGAGGCGGGGACCAAGAGACCCAGTACTTC. It specifies CASSPRGGDQETQYF. Looking up the rest from reference TRBV18 and TRBJ2-5 gives the full variable domain: NAGVMQNPRHLVRRRGQEARLRCSPMKGHSHVYWYRQLPEEGLKFMVYLQKENIIDESGMPKERFSAEFPKEGPSILRIQQVVRGDSAAYFCASSPRGGDQETQYFGPGTRLLVL.